One and the same sample provided the 27 T cell receptor beta chains below, sequenced in a study of T cell responses to AZD1222 COVID-19 vaccine. The method was immunoSEQ multiplex PCR; TCRdb's version includes in-frame clones alone and lacks a portion of them. The sample yields tens of thousands of clones, approximately 86% seen once. Specimen: peripheral blood, collected on day 0 of AZD1222 vaccination. These receptors came from an adult in good health.

V usage is TRBV28 and J usage is TRBJ1-4; possibly TRBD1 for D (5 bases). Trimming took off 4 bases at V and 1 base at J, with 13 bases between the two ends. The CDR3 has 16 residues. The germline gives CDR1 MDHEN, CDR2 SYDVKM. DNA of the CDR3: TGTGCCAGCAGTTCTATCGGGGCAGTAACTAATGAAAAACTGTTTTTT. It specifies CASSSIGAVTNEKLFF. The complete variable domain, with remaining parts taken from reference TRBV28 and TRBJ1-4, reads DVKVTQSSRYLVKRTGEKVFLECVQDMDHENMFWYRQDPGLGLRLIYFSYDVKMKEKGDIPEGYSVSREKKERFSLILESASTNQTSMYLCASSSIGAVTNEKLFFGSGTQLSVL.

The rearrangement joins TRBV5-1 to TRBJ1-1; D possibly corresponds to TRBD1 (6 bases). Germline V gives CDR1 SGHRS, CDR2 YFSETQ. With 4 bases removed from V and 7 bases from J, the gap between germline ends came to 17 bases. The CDR3 is made up of 14 amino acids. The CDR3 reads CASSPGGGGLEAFF. The CDR3 coding sequence is TGCGCCAGCAGCCCCGGCGGGGGGGGCCTTGAAGCTTTCTTT.

The chain couples TRBV19 to TRBJ2-2; TRBD2 might be the D (5 bases). The CDR3 spans 15 residues. Trimming pared 3 bases from V and 4 bases from J, leaving 12 bases between. Germline-derived CDR1 and CDR2 are LNHDA and SQIVND (reference sequence). CDR3 in amino acids: CASSIVGVSTGELFF. As DNA, the CDR3 is TGTGCCAGTAGTATTGTGGGAGTCTCCACCGGGGAGCTGTTTTTT.

The rearrangement joins TRBV11-2 to TRBJ2-7; 7 positions match TRBD2. The V gene's germline CDR1 is SGHAT and CDR2 FQNNGV. The CDR3 runs 16 residues. Trimming removed 5 bases from V and 1 base from J; junction bases left unmatched: 11. Written as DNA, the CDR3 is TGTGCCAGCAGCCCCTTAGGGAGGGTTGGGTCCTACGAGCAGTACTTC. This sequence encodes CASSPLGRVGSYEQYF.

The V call is TRBV11-2, the J call TRBJ1-1; D not resolved. The ends were cut back, 2 bases at V and 1 base at J, with 8 bases in the middle. Germline loops: CDR1 SGHAT, CDR2 FQNNGV. This CDR3 has 14 residues. The CDR3 here is CASSLWAGNTEAFF. The CDR3 DNA sequence: TGTGCCAGCAGCTTATGGGCTGGGAACACTGAAGCTTTCTTT. Full variable domain (remainder filled in from reference TRBV11-2 and TRBJ1-1): EAGVAQSPRYKIIEKRQSVAFWCNPISGHATLYWYQQILGQGPKLLIQFQNNGVVDDSQLPKDRFSAERLKGVDSTLKIQPAKLEDSAVYLCASSLWAGNTEAFFGQGTRLTVV.

V and J are TRBV5-6 and TRBJ1-4, with TRBD1 matching over 10 bases. The CDR3 spans 17 residues. Trimming cost V 0 bases and J 0 bases; bases outside gene matches: 2. Germline V gives CDR1 SGHDT, CDR2 YYEEEE. The DNA of the CDR3 is TGTGCCAGCAGCTTGGGGGGACAGGGGCCAACTAATGAAAAACTGTTTTTT. As protein: CASSLGGQGPTNEKLFF. Using reference TRBV5-6 and TRBJ1-4 for the parts outside the CDR3, the full variable domain is DAGVTQSPTHLIKTRGQQVTLRCSPKSGHDTVSWYQQALGQGPQFIFQYYEEEERQRGNFPDRFSGHQFPNYSSELNVNALLLGDSALYLCASSLGGQGPTNEKLFFGSGTQLSVL.

This chain uses TRBV7-2 with TRBJ1-1; the D gene is possibly TRBD1 (6 bases). This CDR3 comprises 13 residues. Trimming took 5 bases from V and 1 from J, leaving 8 bases between them. Per germline, CDR1 SGHTA and CDR2 FQGNSA. The chain's CDR3 is CASSGQKNTEAFF. The CDR3 DNA sequence: TGTGCCAGCAGCGGACAGAAGAACACTGAAGCTTTCTTT.

The chain links TRBV7-6 to TRBJ2-1; D is undetermined. The CDR3 length is 15 residues. V lost 3 bases and J lost 1, with 10 bases in between. Germline V gene lookup returns CDR1 SGHVS and CDR2 FNYEAQ. CDR3 residues: CASSFMALSYNEQFF. The CDR3 DNA sequence: TGTGCCAGCAGCTTCATGGCCTTATCCTACAATGAGCAGTTCTTC.

V and J are TRBV6-4 and TRBJ2-7, with unresolved D. This CDR3 has 11 residues. The ends were cut back, 7 bases at V and 3 bases at J, with 7 bases in the middle. Germline loops: CDR1 MRHNA, CDR2 SNTAGT. Here the CDR3 DNA reads TGTGCCAGCAAAGGTCACTACGAGCAGTACTTC. Translating gives CASKGHYEQYF.

This clone was recorded once. The chain uses TRBV4-1 and TRBJ1-3; 8 bases line up with TRBD1. The junction had 10 bases not matched to a gene; V was cut back by 4 bases and J by 11 bases. The CDR3 is made up of 14 amino acids. Germline V CDR1 and CDR2: MGHRA, YSYEKL. CDR3 nucleotide sequence: TGCGCCAGCAGCCTAGGACAGGGTGAGAAGGCCATATATTTT. It translates to CASSLGQGEKAIYF.

J is TRBJ1-5 and V is TRBV7-9; the D gene is possibly TRBD1 (5 bases). Looked up from germline, CDR1 is SEHNR and CDR2 is FQNEAQ (reference sequence). Trimming removed 6 bases from V and 2 bases from J, with 11 bases in between. This CDR3 is built from 14 residues. CDR3 protein: CASSPGFGNQPQHF. The CDR3 bases are TGTGCCAGCAGTCCAGGGTTCGGCAATCAGCCCCAGCATTTT.

This clone is a singleton in its sample. The chain joins TRBV5-6 to TRBJ2-1; D remains ambiguous. Looked up from germline, CDR1 is SGHDT and CDR2 is YYEEEE. V was pared by 6 bases and J by 4 bases, with 5 bases between. The CDR3 loop spans 11 amino acids. CDR3 nucleotides: TGTGCCAGCATCGGTTACAATGAGCAGTTCTTC. Protein: CASIGYNEQFF.

This clone was seen more than once but under ten times. The V gene is TRBV28, the J gene TRBJ2-2; 7 bases line up with TRBD2. Germline V gene data show CDR1 as MDHEN and CDR2 as SYDVKM. The CDR3 is 13 amino acids. V trimming: 5 bases; J trimming: 3 bases; junction bases outside the gene matches: 0. The CDR3 nucleotides are TGTGCCAGCAGTCGGGGGGACACCGGGGAGCTGTTTTTT. Amino acids: CASSRGDTGELFF.

This chain uses TRBV28 with TRBJ2-4; D is perhaps TRBD1 (5 bases). There are 16 residues in the CDR3. Trimming took off 4 bases at V and 3 bases at J, with 16 bases between the two ends. The V gene's germline CDR1 is MDHEN and CDR2 SYDVKM. CDR3 in amino acids: CASSSPRRVVKNIQYF. The CDR3 nucleotides read TGTGCCAGCAGTTCCCCCCGCAGGGTGGTCAAAAACATTCAGTACTTC.

The table lists this clone with a count of one. The V call is TRBV5-6, the J call TRBJ2-7; D is undetermined. The CDR3 contains 14 residues. The germline V gene has CDR1 SGHDT and CDR2 YYEEEE. The germline V and J ends were trimmed by 0 bases and 2 bases, with 9 bases remaining between them. As DNA, the CDR3 is TGTGCCAGCAGCTTGGCGGGCAGAGCCTACGAGCAGTACTTC. It codes for CASSLAGRAYEQYF.

The rearrangement uses TRBV6-5 and TRBJ1-5; unclear D gene. V lost 6 bases, J lost 2 bases, and 14 bases lay in between. The CDR3 has 15 amino acids. Per germline, CDR1 MNHEY and CDR2 SVGAGI. CDR3 in DNA: TGTGCCAGCAGACGGCTCGGGGAGGGCAATCAGCCCCAGCATTTT. This translates into CASRRLGEGNQPQHF.

The rearrangement uses TRBV18 and TRBJ2-2; D not resolved. Germline V gene lookup returns CDR1 KGHSH and CDR2 LQKENI. Trimming took 6 bases from V and 5 from J, leaving 19 bases between them. The CDR3 length is 16 residues. CDR3 bases: TGTGCCAGCTCGCTAACTGGGCCTGGTACGACCGGGGAGCTGTTTTTT. This translates into CASSLTGPGTTGELFF.

The chain is built from TRBV28 and TRBJ1-3, with D possibly TRBD1 on 6 matching bases. This CDR3 has 16 amino acids. Trimming removed 5 bases at V and 2 bases at J, with 16 bases between. Germline V gene lookup returns CDR1 MDHEN and CDR2 SYDVKM. CDR3 sequence: CASSSGQTSTGNTIYF. CDR3 sequence (DNA): TGTGCCAGCAGTAGCGGACAGACATCGACTGGAAACACCATATATTTT.

This sequence joins TRBV19 and TRBJ1-3; maybe TRBD1 (6 bases). Per germline, CDR1 LNHDA and CDR2 SQIVND (reference sequence). The CDR3 runs 17 residues. The ends were cut back, 9 bases at V and 4 bases at J, with 25 bases in the middle. The CDR3 DNA reads TGTGCCAGCAGACAGGTCGGATCGGGAAAGGACGGAAACACCATATATTTT. Protein sequence: CASRQVGSGKDGNTIYF.

This chain connects TRBV10-1 to TRBJ1-2; D remains ambiguous. V was pared by 2 bases and J by 4 bases, with 11 bases between. The CDR3 loop spans 14 amino acids. CDR1 is WNHNN, CDR2 SYGVQD, per germline (reference sequence). The CDR3: CASSEKVRFYGYTF. CDR3 nucleotide sequence: TGCGCCAGCAGTGAGAAGGTCCGTTTCTATGGCTACACCTTC.

J is TRBJ1-2 and V is TRBV11-2, with 7 bases matching TRBD1. J gave up 4 bases and V 3 bases, and 2 bases lay outside the gene matches. This CDR3 region has 13 residues. Germline V CDR1 and CDR2: SGHAT, FQNNGV. The CDR3 loop reads CASSLYRGYGYTF. The CDR3, as DNA: TGTGCCAGCAGCTTGTACAGGGGCTATGGCTACACCTTC.

The rearrangement joins TRBV13 to TRBJ1-3; 12 nucleotides align to TRBD1. There are 16 residues in the CDR3. Germline V gene sequence: CDR1 PRHDT, CDR2 FYEKMQ (reference sequence). J gave up 4 bases and V 5 bases, and 6 bases lay outside the gene matches. The CDR3, as DNA: TGTGCCAGCAGCCCCGGGACAGGGGGCGGAGGAAACACCATATATTTT. It is translated as CASSPGTGGGGNTIYF.

This chain uses TRBV2 with TRBJ1-2; 10 nucleotides agree with TRBD1. The CDR3 has 15 residues. V was pared by 5 bases and J by 5 bases, with 8 bases of the junction left unmatched. In germline, CDR1 is SNHLY, CDR2 FYNNEI. Here the CDR3 reads CASSSTGQGGYGYTF. The CDR3 DNA follows: TGTGCCAGCAGTTCAACAGGACAGGGGGGGTATGGCTACACCTTC.

V gene TRBV27 combines with J gene TRBJ2-5; 10 bases align to TRBD1. CDR1 and CDR2 (germline): MNHEY, SMNVEV (reference sequence). This CDR3 region has 15 residues. Trimming cost V 5 bases and J 4 bases; bases outside gene matches: 7. CDR3 region: CASSPPGQGRETQYF. The CDR3 DNA is TGTGCCAGCAGTCCCCCGGGACAGGGGAGAGAGACCCAGTACTTC.

This clone was recorded once. CDR3 protein: CASSLAPSGYTF. Here the CDR3 DNA reads TGTGCCAGCAGTTTAGCCCCGAGTGGCTACACCTTC. The chain links TRBV12-3 or TRBV12-4 to TRBJ1-2; no clear D. The CDR3 has 12 amino acids. Trimming left V 0 bases short and J 7 bases short, with 6 bases between.

This chain joins TRBV7-2 and TRBJ1-1; D might be TRBD1 (5 bases). V lost 5 bases to trimming and J lost 5 bases, with 15 bases between them. The CDR3 has 14 residues. The germline V gene encodes CDR1 SGHTA and CDR2 FQGNSA. CDR3: CASSLGRLRTEAFF. CDR3 bases: TGTGCCAGCAGCCTGGGACGGCTACGAACTGAAGCTTTCTTT.

The V gene is TRBV19, the J gene TRBJ2-5; D is unclear. The CDR3 covers 13 residues. Germline lookup yields CDR1 LNHDA and CDR2 SQIVND (reference sequence). Trimming took off 5 bases at V and 5 bases at J, with 12 bases between the two ends. CDR3 sequence: CASSPGPGETQYF. The CDR3 DNA reads as TGTGCCAGTAGTCCAGGCCCCGGGGAGACCCAGTACTTC.